This paragraph covers one T cell receptor beta chain sequence. As yet, its antigen is unknown. Profiling relied on immunoSEQ multiplex PCR, and the TCRdb table lists in-frame clones only, not all of them. The sample lists around 100,000 clones, roughly 91% occurring once. CDR1 is SGHAT and CDR2 is FQNNGV in the germline V gene. There are 15 residues in the CDR3. V gave up 2 bases and J gave up 5 bases; unmatched junction bases: 4. The entry originates in a study of graft-versus-host responses after intestinal transplantation. Source: unstimulated CD4+ T cells sorted from spleen or lymph node cells, taken before transplant. This TCR derives from a human donor who was the organ donor for an intestinal transplant. V and J are TRBV11-2 and TRBJ2-2; 8 bases are a match to TRBD1. The DNA of the CDR3 is TGTGCCAGCAGCTTACGGACAGGGCAAACCGGGGAGCTGTTTTTT. The encoded protein is CASSLRTGQTGELFF.